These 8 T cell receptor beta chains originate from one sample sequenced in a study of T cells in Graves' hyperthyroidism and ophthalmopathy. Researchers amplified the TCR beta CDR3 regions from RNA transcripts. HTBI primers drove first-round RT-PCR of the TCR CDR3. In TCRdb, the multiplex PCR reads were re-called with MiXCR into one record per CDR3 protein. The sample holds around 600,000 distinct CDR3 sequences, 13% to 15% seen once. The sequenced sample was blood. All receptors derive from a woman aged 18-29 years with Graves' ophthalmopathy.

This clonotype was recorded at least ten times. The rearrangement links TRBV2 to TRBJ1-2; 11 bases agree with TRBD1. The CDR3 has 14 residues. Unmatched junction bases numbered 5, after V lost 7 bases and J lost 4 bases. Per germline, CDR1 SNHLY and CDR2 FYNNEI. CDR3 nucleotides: TGTGCCAGCACCGGACAGGGGGCAGTCTATGGCTACACCTTC. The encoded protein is CASTGQGAVYGYTF. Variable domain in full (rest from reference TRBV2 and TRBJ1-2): EPEVTQTPSHQVTQMGQEVILRCVPISNHLYFYWYRQILGQKVEFLVSFYNNEISEKSEIFDDQFSVERPDGSNFTLKIRSTKLEDSAMYFCASTGQGAVYGYTFGSGTRLTVV.

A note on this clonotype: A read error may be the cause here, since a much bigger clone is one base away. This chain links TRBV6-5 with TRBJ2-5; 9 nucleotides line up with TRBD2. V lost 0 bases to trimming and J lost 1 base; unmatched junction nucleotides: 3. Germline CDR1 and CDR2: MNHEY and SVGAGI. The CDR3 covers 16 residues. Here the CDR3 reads CASSYSPSGAQETQYF. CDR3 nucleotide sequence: TGTGCCAGCAGTTACTCACCTAGCGGGGCCCAAGAGACCCAGTACTTC.

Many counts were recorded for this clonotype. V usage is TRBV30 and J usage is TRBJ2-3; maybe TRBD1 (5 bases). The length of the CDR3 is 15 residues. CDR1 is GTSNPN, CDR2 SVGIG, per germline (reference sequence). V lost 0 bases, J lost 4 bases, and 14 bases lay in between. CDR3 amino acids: CAWSVPGIRADTQYF. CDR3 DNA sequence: TGTGCCTGGAGTGTACCAGGGATCAGGGCAGATACGCAGTATTTT.

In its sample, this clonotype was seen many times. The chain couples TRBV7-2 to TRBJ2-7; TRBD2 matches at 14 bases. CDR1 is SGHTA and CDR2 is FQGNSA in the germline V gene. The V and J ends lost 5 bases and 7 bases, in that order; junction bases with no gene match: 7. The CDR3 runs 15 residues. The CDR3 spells CASSPAWTSGREQYF. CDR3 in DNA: TGTGCCAGCAGCCCGGCCTGGACTAGCGGGAGGGAGCAGTACTTC.

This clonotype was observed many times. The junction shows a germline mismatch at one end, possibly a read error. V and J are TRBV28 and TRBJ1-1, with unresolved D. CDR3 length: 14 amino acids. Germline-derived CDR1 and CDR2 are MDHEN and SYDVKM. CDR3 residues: CASSPLRVSTETFF. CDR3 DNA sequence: TGTGCCAGCAGCCCTCTCCGGGTGAGCACTGAAACTTTCTTT.

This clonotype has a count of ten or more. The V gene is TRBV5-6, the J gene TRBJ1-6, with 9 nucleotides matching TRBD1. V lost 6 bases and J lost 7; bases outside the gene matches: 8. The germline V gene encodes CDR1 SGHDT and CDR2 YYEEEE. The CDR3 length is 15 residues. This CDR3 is CASTKGTGWNSPLHF. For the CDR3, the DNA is TGTGCCAGCACGAAAGGGACAGGGTGGAATTCACCCCTCCACTTT.

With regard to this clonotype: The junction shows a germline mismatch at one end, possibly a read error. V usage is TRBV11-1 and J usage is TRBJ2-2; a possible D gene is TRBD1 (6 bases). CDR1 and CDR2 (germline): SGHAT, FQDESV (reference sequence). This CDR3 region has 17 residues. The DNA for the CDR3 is TGTGCCAGCGGCTTAGTATACCGGACAGAGAACACCGGGGAGCTGTCTTTT. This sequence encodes CASGLVYRTENTGELSF.

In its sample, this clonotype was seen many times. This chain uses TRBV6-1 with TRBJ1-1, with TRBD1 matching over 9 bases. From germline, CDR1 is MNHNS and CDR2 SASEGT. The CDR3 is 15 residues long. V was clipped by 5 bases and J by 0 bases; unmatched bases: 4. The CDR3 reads CASSYGTGMNTEAFF. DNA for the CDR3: TGTGCCAGCAGTTATGGGACAGGGATGAACACTGAAGCTTTCTTT.